This TCR beta chain was recovered during a study of cytomegalovirus exposure and HLA in healthy donors. Turning to the study itself: The Caucasian-associated ancestry cluster contained 65% to 85% of the roughly 390 genotyped donors. Study outcomes and limitations: In an earlier analysis, productive rearrangement rates for most beta V segments clustered near 87% or 30%.

Both 60 Vbeta primers and 13 Jbeta primers went into the PCR. Sequencing was performed with immunoSEQ multiplex PCR; in TCRdb, only in-frame clones are kept and a portion is missing. The sample data list about 130,000 clones. About this clone itself: Its antigen is unknown.

The receptor's source is a woman aged 60-75 years in good health and CMV-seronegative. Sequenced: PBMCs.

CDR3 coding DNA: TGTGCCAGCAGTTTAAGGTCCGGTTTTCGCGGGGAAATGGACTATGGCTACACCTTC. Amino acid sequence: CASSLRSGFRGEMDYGYTF. The chain employs TRBV27 and TRBJ1-2; D is uncertain. Germline V gives CDR1 MNHEY, CDR2 SMNVEV (reference sequence). V was shortened by 2 bases and J by 3 bases, with 25 bases between the two germline ends. The CDR3 covers 19 residues.